This is a list of T cell receptor beta chains from one sample in a study of CD8+CD57+ T cells in acquired aplastic anemia. TCRdb used MiXCR to reprocess the reads, holding one entry per CDR3 protein. This table holds 150,000 or so distinct CDR3 sequences, about 64% found once. Specimen: sorted CD4+, CD8+, or CD8+CD57+ T cells (not recorded which) from PBMCs. These receptor sequences come from a human donor in good health. Each CDR3 is given with its conserved first and last residue. A D gene is named only where the DNA matches it firmly.

V	D	J	CDR3
TRBV6-4	TRBD2	TRBJ2-7	CASSPISGKCSYEQYF
TRBV9	TRBD2	TRBJ2-7	CASSAPTSGSYEQDF
TRBV10-3	.	TRBJ2-7	CAISESATYEQYF
TRBV20-1	.	TRBJ2-7	CSASLFGGGWEQYF
TRBV7-2	TRBD2	TRBJ2-1	CASSFQLAGGYEQFF
TRBV2	.	TRBJ2-7	CASSKSGTDVYEQYF
TRBV7-3	TRBD2	TRBJ2-7	CASSIAGGQYEQYF
TRBV7-2	.	TRBJ1-5	CASSLVTFGGPQHF
TRBV2	TRBD2	TRBJ2-1	CASRGGGYNEQFF
TRBV15	.	TRBJ2-1	CATSRDGDLEFAEQFF
TRBV28	.	TRBJ2-1	CASSLTLGEQFF
TRBV20-1	.	TRBJ2-1	CSAMPLFNEQFF
TRBV7-3	.	TRBJ2-1	CASSLAGAGLYEQFF
TRBV27	.	TRBJ1-1	CASSLYFGSDTEAFF
TRBV20-1	.	TRBJ1-1	CSARNPKEAFF
TRBV7-2	.	TRBJ2-7	CASSADPGGRLQYF
TRBV7-8	TRBD2	TRBJ2-7	CASRWTSGTNEQHF
TRBV7-9	.	TRBJ2-1	CASSVSGRREDNEQFF
TRBV2	.	TRBJ1-1	CASSSGGENTEAFF
TRBV9	.	TRBJ1-2	CASSVGGGGHGYTF
TRBV5-1	.	TRBJ1-3	CASSPQGTLLSGNTIYF
TRBV24-1	.	TRBJ2-1	CATSDPFSYNEQFF
TRBV20-1	.	TRBJ2-3	CSALSTDTQYF
TRBV20-1	TRBD2	TRBJ2-7	CSARGSGTRDEQYF
TRBV7-9	TRBD1	TRBJ2-7	CASSPGQGSSYEQYF
TRBV20-1	TRBD2	TRBJ2-5	CSASASGRLETQYF
TRBV25-1	.	TRBJ2-7	CASSQGFYEQYF
TRBV24-1	TRBD2	TRBJ2-3	CATSDPKREGSIDTQYF
TRBV2	TRBD2	TRBJ2-3	CASTKGLAGALSTDTQYF
TRBV2	TRBD2	TRBJ2-7	CASSLGGSGRDYSYEQYF
TRBV20-1	.	TRBJ2-7	CSASAAYEQYF
TRBV7-9	.	TRBJ2-7	CASSSPYVEQYF
TRBV7-6	TRBD2	TRBJ2-7	CASSLAAGGRGEQYF
TRBV5-1	TRBD1	TRBJ1-6	CASSLAGQGNSPLHF
TRBV11-2	TRBD1	TRBJ1-6	CASSLWDRDNSPLHF
TRBV15	TRBD2	TRBJ2-3	CATSRDKLAGTDTQYF
TRBV7-9	.	TRBJ1-3	CASSPVTSSGNTIYF
TRBV7-2	.	TRBJ2-7	CASSSGGMGPREQYF
TRBV15	TRBD1	TRBJ1-2	CATSRDRGGQGYGYTF
TRBV19	.	TRBJ2-7	CASSPRGYEQYF
TRBV29-1	.	TRBJ2-5	CSTGQQLGETQYF
TRBV24-1	.	TRBJ1-6	CATSDRLNSPLHF
TRBV10-2	.	TRBJ1-3	CASSEQPVDTIYF
TRBV28	TRBD1	TRBJ1-5	CASSPLGTGEGQPQHF
TRBV2	.	TRBJ1-5	CASSERVSNQPQHF
TRBV5-1	.	TRBJ2-7	CASRMVSQVEQYF
TRBV7-6	TRBD1	TRBJ2-7	CASSFGDRGDEQYF
TRBV5-1	TRBD1	TRBJ1-5	CASSPGTENQPQHF
TRBV20-1	.	TRBJ1-2	CSARDVTGGYGYTF
TRBV12-3/TRBV12-4	TRBD1	TRBJ1-2	CASSPGQGVAYGYTF
TRBV15	.	TRBJ2-3	CATSNDNAADTQYF
TRBV2	TRBD2	TRBJ2-2	CARGSHRTSGTGELFF
TRBV20-1	.	TRBJ2-7	CSAAPSPDLYEQYF
TRBV10-3	.	TRBJ1-4	CAISEGDATNEKLFF
TRBV15	.	TRBJ1-6	CATSSAPNSPLHF
TRBV19	TRBD2	TRBJ2-1	CASSIVAGGGEQFF
TRBV2	.	TRBJ1-5	CASSELGQPNQPQHF
TRBV10-1	.	TRBJ2-3	CASSDMVSTDTQYF
TRBV19	.	TRBJ1-1	CASSEDTMNTEAFF
TRBV5-1	.	TRBJ2-6	CASSLLGSSGANVLTF